The present TCR beta chain was sequenced within a study of cytomegalovirus exposure and HLA in healthy donors. PCR employed 60 Vbeta and 13 Jbeta primers. Generated by immunoSEQ multiplex PCR, the TCRdb table keeps only in-frame clones and is missing some. The listing contains some 110,000 clones. The germline gives CDR1 LNHDA, CDR2 SQIVND (reference sequence). V lost 2 bases and J 4 bases, leaving 6 bases between the germline ends. The CDR3 runs 13 residues. Worth noting for this clone: Its antigen is still unknown.

Study outcomes and limitations: With later analysis, a missense DCLRE1C variant became linked to TCR beta V- and J-gene trimming.

Nominal health characterized the donors when sampled, though unrecorded immune exposures were likely. The sequenced sample was PBMCs. This sequence was found in a man younger than 30 in good health and CMV-seronegative. V and J are TRBV19 and TRBJ2-1; D gene ambiguous. DNA of the CDR3: TGTGCCAGTAGTATACAACTGTACAATGAGCAGTTCTTC. Its protein product is CASSIQLYNEQFF.